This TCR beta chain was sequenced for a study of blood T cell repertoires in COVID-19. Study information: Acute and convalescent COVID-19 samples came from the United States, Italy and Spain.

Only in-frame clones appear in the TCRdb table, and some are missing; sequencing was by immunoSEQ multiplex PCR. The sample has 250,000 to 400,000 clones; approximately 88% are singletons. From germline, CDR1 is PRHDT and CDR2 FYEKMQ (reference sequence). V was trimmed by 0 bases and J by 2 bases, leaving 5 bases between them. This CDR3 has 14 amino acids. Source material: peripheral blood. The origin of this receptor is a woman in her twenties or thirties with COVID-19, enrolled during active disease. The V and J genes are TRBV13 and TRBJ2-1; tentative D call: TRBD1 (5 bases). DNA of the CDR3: TGTGCCAGCAGCTTAGGGGACACCTACAATGAGCAGTTCTTC. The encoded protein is CASSLGDTYNEQFF.